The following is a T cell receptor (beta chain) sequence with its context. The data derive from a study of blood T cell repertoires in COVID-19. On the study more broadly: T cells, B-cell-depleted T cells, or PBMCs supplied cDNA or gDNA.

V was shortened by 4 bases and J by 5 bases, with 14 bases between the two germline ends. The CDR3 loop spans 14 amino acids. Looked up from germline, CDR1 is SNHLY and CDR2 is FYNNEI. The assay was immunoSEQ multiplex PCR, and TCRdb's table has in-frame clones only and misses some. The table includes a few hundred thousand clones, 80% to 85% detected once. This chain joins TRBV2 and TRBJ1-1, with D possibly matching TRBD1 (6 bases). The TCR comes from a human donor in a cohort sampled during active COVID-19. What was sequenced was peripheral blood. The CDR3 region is CASSAYREGTEAFF. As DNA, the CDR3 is TGTGCCAGCAGTGCGTACAGGGAAGGGACTGAAGCTTTCTTT.